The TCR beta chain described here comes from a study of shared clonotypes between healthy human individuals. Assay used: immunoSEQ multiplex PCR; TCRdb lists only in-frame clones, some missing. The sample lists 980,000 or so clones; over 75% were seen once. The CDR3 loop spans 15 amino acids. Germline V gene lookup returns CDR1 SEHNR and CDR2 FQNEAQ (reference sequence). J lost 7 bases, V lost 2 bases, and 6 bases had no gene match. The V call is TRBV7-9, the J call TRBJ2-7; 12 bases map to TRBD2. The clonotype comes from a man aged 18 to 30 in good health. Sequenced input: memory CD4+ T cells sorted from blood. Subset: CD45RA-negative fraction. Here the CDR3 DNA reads TGTGCCAGCAGCTTAAGACTAGCGGGAGCGCAGGAGCAGTACTTC. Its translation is CASSLRLAGAQEQYF.